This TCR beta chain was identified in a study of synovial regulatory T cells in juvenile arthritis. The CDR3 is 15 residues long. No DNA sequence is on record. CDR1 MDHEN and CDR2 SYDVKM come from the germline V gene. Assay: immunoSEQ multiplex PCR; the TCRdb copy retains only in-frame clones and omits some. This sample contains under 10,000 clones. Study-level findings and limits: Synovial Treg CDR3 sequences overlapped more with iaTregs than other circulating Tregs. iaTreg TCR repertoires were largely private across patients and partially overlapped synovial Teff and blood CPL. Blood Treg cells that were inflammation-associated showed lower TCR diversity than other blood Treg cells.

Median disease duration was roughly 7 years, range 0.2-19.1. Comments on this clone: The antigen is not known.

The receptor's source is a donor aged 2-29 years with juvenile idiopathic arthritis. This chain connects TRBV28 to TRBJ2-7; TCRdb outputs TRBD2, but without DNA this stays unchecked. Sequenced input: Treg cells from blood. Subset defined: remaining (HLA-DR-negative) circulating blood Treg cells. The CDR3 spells CASSSGGTGLYEQYF.